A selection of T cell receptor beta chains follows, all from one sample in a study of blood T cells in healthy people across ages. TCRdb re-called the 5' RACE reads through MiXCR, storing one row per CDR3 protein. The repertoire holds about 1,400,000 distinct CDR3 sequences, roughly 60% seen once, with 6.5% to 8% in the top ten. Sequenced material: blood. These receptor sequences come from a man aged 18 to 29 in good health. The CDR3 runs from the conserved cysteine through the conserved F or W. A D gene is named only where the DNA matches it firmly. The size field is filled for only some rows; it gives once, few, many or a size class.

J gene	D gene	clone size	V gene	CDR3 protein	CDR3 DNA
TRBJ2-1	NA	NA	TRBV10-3	CAISESGAPSLVVQFF	TGTGCCATCAGTGAGTCGGGAGCCCCAAGTCTGGTGGTTCAGTTCTTC
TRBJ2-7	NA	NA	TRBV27	CASSPQVGVGPYEQYF	TGTGCCAGCAGTCCCCAGGTAGGGGTCGGTCCATACGAGCAGTACTTC
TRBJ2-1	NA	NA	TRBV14	CASSQVGGPTNEQFF	TGTGCCAGCAGCCAAGTAGGGGGGCCCACCAATGAGCAGTTCTTC
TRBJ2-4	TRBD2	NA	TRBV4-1	CASSQELAALAGAKNIQYF	TGCGCCAGCAGCCAAGAACTAGCGGCCCTTGCGGGGGCCAAAAACATTCAGTACTTC
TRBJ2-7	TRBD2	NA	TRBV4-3	CASSQDGGVVVEQYF	TGCGCCAGCAGCCAAGACGGGGGGGTAGTGGTCGAGCAGTACTTC
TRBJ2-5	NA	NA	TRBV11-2	CASNAGLIREETQYF	TGTGCCAGCAACGCGGGACTTATCAGAGAAGAGACCCAGTACTTC
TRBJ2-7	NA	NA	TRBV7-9	CASSIAGDRGHYEQYF	TGTGCCAGCAGCATAGCGGGGGACAGGGGACACTACGAGCAGTACTTC
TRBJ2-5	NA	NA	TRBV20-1	CSARRLIQETQYF	TGCAGTGCTAGGAGACTTATCCAAGAGACCCAGTACTTC
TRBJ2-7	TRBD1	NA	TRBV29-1	CSVGAGTGFEQYF	TGCAGCGTTGGAGCCGGGACAGGGTTCGAGCAGTACTTC
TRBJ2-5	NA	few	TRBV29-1	CSVEADRPRMETQYF	TGCAGCGTTGAAGCGGATAGGCCAAGGATGGAGACCCAGTACTTC
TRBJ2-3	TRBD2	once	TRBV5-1	CASSSATSLYDTQYF	TGCGCCAGCAGCTCGGCGACTAGCTTGTATGATACGCAGTATTTT
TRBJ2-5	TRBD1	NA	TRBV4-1	CASSQLRATGGETQYF	TGCGCCAGCAGCCAACTAAGAGCGACAGGGGGGGAGACCCAGTACTTC
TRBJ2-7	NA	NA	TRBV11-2	CASSLPSAYEQYF	TGTGCCAGCAGCTTACCCTCGGCCTACGAGCAGTACTTC
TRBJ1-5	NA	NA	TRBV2	CASCRGDQPQHF	TGTGCCAGCTGCCGAGGGGATCAGCCCCAGCATTTT
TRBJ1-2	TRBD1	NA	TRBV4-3	CASSQDSSRGQGGYTF	TGCGCCAGCAGCCAAGATTCGAGCAGGGGGCAGGGTGGCTACACCTTC
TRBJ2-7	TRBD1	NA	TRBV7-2	CASSTQGQSSYEQYF	TGTGCCAGCAGCACCCAGGGACAGTCCTCCTACGAGCAGTACTTC
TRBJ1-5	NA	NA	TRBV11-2	CASSPFRGRNQPQHF	TGTGCCAGCAGCCCCTTCCGGGGACGCAATCAGCCCCAGCATTTT
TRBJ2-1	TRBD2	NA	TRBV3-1	CASSGTSGSTEQFF	TGTGCCAGCAGCGGGACTAGCGGGAGTACTGAGCAGTTCTTC
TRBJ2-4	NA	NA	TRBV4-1	CASSHLAKNIQYF	TGCGCCAGCAGCCACCTAGCCAAAAACATTCAGTACTTC
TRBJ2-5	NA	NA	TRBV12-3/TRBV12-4	CASSLLAWGPIQETQYF	TGTGCCAGCAGTTTACTTGCCTGGGGGCCGATCCAAGAGACCCAGTACTTC
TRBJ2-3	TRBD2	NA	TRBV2	CASFPLAGGSTDTQYF	TGTGCCAGCTTCCCTCTGGCGGGAGGGAGCACAGATACGCAGTATTTT
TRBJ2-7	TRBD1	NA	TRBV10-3	CAISTLDRDLDEQYF	TGTGCCATCAGCACCTTGGACAGGGACCTGGACGAGCAGTACTTC
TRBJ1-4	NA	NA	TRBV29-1	CSVDPQTGEKLFF	TGCAGCGTTGACCCCCAAACGGGTGAAAAACTGTTTTTT
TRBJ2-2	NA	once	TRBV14	CASSPHVTGELFF	TGTGCCAGCAGCCCCCATGTCACCGGGGAGCTGTTTTTT
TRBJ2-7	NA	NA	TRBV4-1	CASSPKQGYEQYF	TGCGCCAGCAGCCCAAAACAGGGCTACGAGCAGTACTTC
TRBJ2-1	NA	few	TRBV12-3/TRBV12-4	CASGLVTYNEQFF	TGTGCCAGCGGCCTAGTAACCTACAATGAGCAGTTCTTC
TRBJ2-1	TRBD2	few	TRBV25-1	CASSELIAGGNEQFF	TGTGCCAGCAGTGAATTAATAGCGGGAGGCAATGAGCAGTTCTTC
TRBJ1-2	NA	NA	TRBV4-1	CASSQVDTPNYGYTF	TGCGCCAGCAGCCAAGTCGACACCCCTAACTATGGCTACACCTTC
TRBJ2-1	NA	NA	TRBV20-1	CSASPWDRGYNEQFF	TGCAGTGCTAGCCCATGGGACCGCGGATACAATGAGCAGTTCTTC
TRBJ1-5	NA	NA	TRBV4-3	CASSQDVRGNQPQHF	TGCGCCAGCAGCCAAGATGTTAGGGGCAATCAGCCCCAGCATTTT
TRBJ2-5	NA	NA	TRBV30	CAWSATGTQETQYF	TGTGCCTGGAGTGCCACCGGGACCCAAGAGACCCAGTACTTC
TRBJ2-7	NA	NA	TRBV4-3	CASSQDLGLLSYEQYF	TGCGCCAGCAGCCAAGATCTTGGGCTCCTCTCCTACGAGCAGTACTTC
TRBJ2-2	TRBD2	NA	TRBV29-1	CSYGLATTGELFF	TGCAGCTACGGACTAGCGACAACCGGGGAGCTGTTTTTT
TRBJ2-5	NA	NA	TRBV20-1	CSEETGKNNEQYF	TGCAGTGAGGAAACAGGCAAAAACAATGAGCAGTACTTC
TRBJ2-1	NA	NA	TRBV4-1	CASNLMGGGSYNEQFF	TGCGCCAGCAACCTAATGGGGGGAGGCTCCTACAATGAGCAGTTCTTC
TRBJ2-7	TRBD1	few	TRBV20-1	CSARQDRGVYEQYF	TGCAGTGCTAGACAGGACAGGGGTGTCTACGAGCAGTACTTC
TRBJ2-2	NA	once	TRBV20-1	CSPILRSNTGELFF	TGCAGTCCTATATTGCGTTCGAACACCGGGGAGCTGTTTTTT
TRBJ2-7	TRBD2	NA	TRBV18	CASSPRSSGDHEQYF	TGTGCCAGCTCACCACGGTCTAGCGGGGACCACGAGCAGTACTTC
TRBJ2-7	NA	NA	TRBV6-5	CASSYAYSSYEQYF	TGTGCCAGCAGTTACGCGTACAGCTCCTACGAGCAGTACTTC
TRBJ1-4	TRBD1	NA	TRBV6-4	CASSDGRTGRTTNEKLFF	TGTGCCAGCAGTGACGGAAGGACAGGGAGGACAACTAATGAGAAACTGTTTTTT
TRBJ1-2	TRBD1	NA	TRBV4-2	CASSQESGGHYGYTF	TGTGCCAGCAGCCAAGAATCAGGGGGCCACTATGGCTACACCTTC
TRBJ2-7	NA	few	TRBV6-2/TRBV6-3	CASSTTDDRPYEQYF	TGTGCCAGCAGCACAACCGACGACAGGCCCTACGAGCAGTACTTC
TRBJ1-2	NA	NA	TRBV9	CASSDRSSNYGYTF	TGTGCCAGCAGCGACAGGAGTTCTAACTATGGCTACACCTTC
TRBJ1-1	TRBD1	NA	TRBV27	CASRTTGGYTEAFF	TGTGCCAGCAGGACGACAGGGGGTTACACTGAAGCTTTCTTT
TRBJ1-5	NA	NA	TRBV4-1	CASSQGWTVKDQPQHF	TGCGCCAGCAGCCAAGGGTGGACGGTTAAGGATCAGCCCCAGCATTTT
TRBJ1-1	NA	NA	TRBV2	CASSEYRLNTEAFF	TGTGCCAGCAGTGAATACCGATTGAACACTGAAGCTTTCTTT
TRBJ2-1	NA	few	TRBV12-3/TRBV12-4	CASSLGVNNEQFF	TGTGCCAGCAGTTTGGGGGTTAACAATGAGCAGTTCTTC
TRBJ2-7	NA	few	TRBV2	CALVQGTYEQYF	TGTGCCTTAGTACAGGGCACCTACGAGCAGTACTTC
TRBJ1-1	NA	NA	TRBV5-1	CASSLAYGEMNTEAFF	TGCGCCAGCAGCTTGGCCTATGGGGAAATGAACACTGAAGCTTTCTTT
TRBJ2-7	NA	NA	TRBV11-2	CASTSPGYEQYF	TGTGCCAGCACCTCGCCGGGGTACGAGCAGTACTTC
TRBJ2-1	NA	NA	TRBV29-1	CSVEGGDPTFEQFF	TGCAGCGTTGAAGGGGGCGACCCCACCTTTGAGCAGTTCTTC
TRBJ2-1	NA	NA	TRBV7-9	CASAQTPGLAGTNEQFF	TGTGCCAGTGCCCAGACCCCGGGACTGGCGGGTACCAATGAGCAGTTCTTC
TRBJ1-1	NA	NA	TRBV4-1	CASSLTELNGERTEAFF	TGCGCCAGCAGCCTCACAGAGTTGAACGGGGAGAGGACTGAAGCTTTCTTT
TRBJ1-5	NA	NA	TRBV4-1	CASSPRGGIGNQPQHF	TGCGCCAGCAGCCCCCGAGGAGGGATTGGCAATCAGCCCCAGCATTTT